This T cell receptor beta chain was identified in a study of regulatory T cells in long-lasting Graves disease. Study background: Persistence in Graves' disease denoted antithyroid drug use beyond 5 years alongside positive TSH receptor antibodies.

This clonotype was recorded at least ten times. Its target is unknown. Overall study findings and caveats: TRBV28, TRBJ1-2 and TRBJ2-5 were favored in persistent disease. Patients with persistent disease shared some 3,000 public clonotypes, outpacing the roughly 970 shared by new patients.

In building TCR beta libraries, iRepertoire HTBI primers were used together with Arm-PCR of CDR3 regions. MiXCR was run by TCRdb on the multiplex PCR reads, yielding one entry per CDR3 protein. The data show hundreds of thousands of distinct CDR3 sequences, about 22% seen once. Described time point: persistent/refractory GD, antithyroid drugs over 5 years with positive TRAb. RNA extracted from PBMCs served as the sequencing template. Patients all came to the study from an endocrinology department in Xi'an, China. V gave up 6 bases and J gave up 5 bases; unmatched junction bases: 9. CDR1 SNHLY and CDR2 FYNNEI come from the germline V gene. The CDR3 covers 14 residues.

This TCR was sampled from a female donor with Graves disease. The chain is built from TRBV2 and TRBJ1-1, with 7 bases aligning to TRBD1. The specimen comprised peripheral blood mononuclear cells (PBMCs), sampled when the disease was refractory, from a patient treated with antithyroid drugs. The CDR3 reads CASRAGTEHTEAFF. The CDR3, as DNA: TGTGCCAGCAGAGCCGGGACAGAGCATACTGAAGCTTTCTTT.